A single sample gave rise to the 5 T cell receptor beta chains below, sequenced in a study of T cell changes during pregnancy in multiple sclerosis. Data came from immunoSEQ multiplex PCR; TCRdb stores just in-frame clones and leaves some out. The table includes tens of thousands of clones, about 94% detected once. Here the sequenced sample was peripheral blood, taken in the third trimester of pregnancy. The receptors stem from a female donor with multiple sclerosis, enrolled in a pregnancy study.

The gene calls are TRBV5-4 and TRBJ1-4; D remains ambiguous. This CDR3 spans 14 amino acids. V was trimmed by 4 bases and J by 8 bases, leaving 15 bases between them. Per germline, CDR1 SGHNT and CDR2 YYREEE (reference sequence). The chain's CDR3 is CASSPDPGEEKLFF. The DNA for the CDR3 is TGTGCCAGCAGCCCCGACCCGGGTGAGGAAAAACTGTTTTTT. Filled out from reference TRBV5-4 and TRBJ1-4, the complete variable domain reads ETGVTQSPTHLIKTRGQQVTLRCSSQSGHNTVSWYQQALGQGPQFIFQYYREEENGRGNFPPRFSGLQFPNYSSELNVNALELDDSALYLCASSPDPGEEKLFFGSGTQLSVL.

The V and J genes are TRBV30 and TRBJ2-1; a possible D gene is TRBD2 (5 bases). Trimming took 6 bases from V and 7 from J, leaving 10 bases between them. CDR1 and CDR2 from the germline V gene are GTSNPN and SVGIG (reference sequence). The CDR3 extends over 11 amino acids. This chain's CDR3 is CACRGPNEQFF. CDR3 nucleotide sequence: TGTGCCTGTCGGGGTCCAAATGAGCAGTTCTTC.

The chain combines TRBV5-4 with TRBJ1-6, with TRBD1 matching 7 bases. The CDR3 is made up of 17 amino acids. Per germline, CDR1 SGHNT and CDR2 YYREEE (reference sequence). The V segment lost 4 bases and the J segment 0 bases; nucleotides outside the gene matches: 7. DNA for the CDR3: TGTGCCAGCAGCGACGGGACAGCGGGCTCCTATAATTCACCCCTCCACTTT. It codes for CASSDGTAGSYNSPLHF.

This clone has more than one count but fewer than ten. The CDR3 DNA reads as TGTGCCAGCAGGGACAGGGGTAATTCACCCCTCCACTTT. It yields the protein CASRDRGNSPLHF. This chain links TRBV7-2 with TRBJ1-6, with 9 bases matching TRBD1. Trimming at V came to 6 bases and at J to 6 bases, leaving 0 bases not matched to a gene. The CDR3 runs 13 residues. Germline assignment: CDR1 SGHTA and CDR2 FQGNSA.

The CDR3: CAISDAGQTNTEAFF. The CDR3 nucleotides read TGTGCCATCAGTGACGCGGGACAGACGAACACTGAAGCTTTCTTT. The chain combines TRBV10-3 with TRBJ1-1; TRBD1 aligns across 7 bases. From germline, CDR1 is ENHRY and CDR2 SYGVKD. CDR3 length: 15 residues. V dropped 3 bases and J dropped 1; count of bases not matched to a gene: 5.